The 24 T cell receptor beta chains presented below share a single source sample, sequenced in a study of technical replicates of blood from several donors. Sequenced by immunoSEQ multiplex PCR; TCRdb stores in-frame clones only, minus some. The profile shows 40,000 to 65,000 clones, more than 70% of them singletons. Sequencing used PBMCs. Receptors originate from a human donor in good health. Some clones in this sample may be carry-over from other donors' samples.

The chain recombines TRBV7-9 with TRBJ1-4; perhaps TRBD1 as D (5 bases). CDR3 length: 14 residues. Trimming removed 3 bases from V and 6 bases from J, with 11 bases in between. Germline V gene lookup returns CDR1 SEHNR and CDR2 FQNEAQ (reference sequence). The CDR3 here is CASSFSATDEKLFF. The CDR3 nucleotides are TGTGCCAGCAGCTTTAGTGCGACAGATGAAAAACTGTTTTTT.

This sequence joins TRBV6-5 and TRBJ2-3; a weak D match, TRBD2 (6 bases). The CDR3 is 15 amino acids. Trimming removed 5 bases at V and 1 base at J, with 13 bases between. CDR1 is MNHEY, CDR2 SVGAGI, per germline. As DNA, the CDR3 is TGTGCCAGCAGTGGAGGGGTAATGGGCACAGATACGCAGTATTTT. It encodes CASSGGVMGTDTQYF.

This chain links TRBV14 with TRBJ1-2; the match to TRBD1 covers 8 bases. With 3 bases clipped from V and 5 bases from J, the junction kept 2 bases outside the gene matches. Germline assignment: CDR1 SGHDN and CDR2 FVKESK. The CDR3 is 13 residues long. The CDR3 spells CASSHRTGYGYTF. In DNA, the CDR3 is TGTGCCAGCAGCCACCGGACAGGGTATGGCTACACCTTC.

This chain joins TRBV11-3 and TRBJ1-2; D call uncertain. The CDR3 loop spans 14 amino acids. V shed 0 bases and J shed 2 bases, with 7 bases lying between them. CDR1 is SGHNT, CDR2 YENEEA, per germline. In DNA, the CDR3 is TGTGCCAGCAGCTTAGATCCGGGGAACTATGGCTACACCTTC. It specifies CASSLDPGNYGYTF.

The CDR3 nucleotides read TGTGCCAGCAGCGTAGGGCCAGCGGGAACCTACAATGAGCAGTTCTTC. Translating it yields CASSVGPAGTYNEQFF. The V and J genes are TRBV9 and TRBJ2-1, with TRBD2 matching 7 bases. After removal of 0 bases from V and 2 bases from J, the junction contained 5 bases not matched to a gene. The germline gives CDR1 SGDLS, CDR2 YYNGEE. The CDR3 loop spans 16 amino acids. The variable domain in full, completed from reference TRBV9 and TRBJ2-1, reads DSGVTQTPKHLITATGQRVTLRCSPRSGDLSVYWYQQSLDQGLQFLIQYYNGEERAKGNILERFSAQQFPDLHSELNLSSLELGDSALYFCASSVGPAGTYNEQFFGPGTRLTVL.

This rearrangement joins TRBV7-9 to TRBJ1-3; no firm D call. The CDR3 consists of 14 residues. Germline V gives CDR1 SEHNR, CDR2 FQNEAQ (reference sequence). The germline V and J ends were trimmed by 7 bases and 0 bases, with 10 bases remaining between them. CDR3 bases: TGTGCCAGCAACATACAGCTCTCTGGAAACACCATATATTTT. Protein product: CASNIQLSGNTIYF.

The rearrangement links TRBV27 to TRBJ1-4, with 7 bases that match TRBD1. Germline CDR1 is MNHEY and CDR2 is SMNVEV (reference sequence). V was clipped by 5 bases and J by 8 bases; unmatched bases: 11. This CDR3 has 15 residues. DNA of the CDR3: TGTGCCAGCAGTGAATCCACAGGGGCCGGGGAAAAACTGTTTTTT. Its protein product is CASSESTGAGEKLFF. The full variable domain, its missing parts supplied by reference TRBV27 and TRBJ1-4, is EAQVTQNPRYLITVTGKKLTVTCSQNMNHEYMSWYRQDPGLGLRQIYYSMNVEVTDKGDVPEGYKVSRKEKRNFPLILESPSPNQTSLYFCASSESTGAGEKLFFGSGTQLSVL.

J is TRBJ1-1 and V is TRBV7-2; 9 bases align to TRBD1. CDR1 SGHTA and CDR2 FQGNSA come from the germline V gene. CDR3 size: 15 residues. With 7 bases clipped from V and 4 bases from J, the junction kept 10 bases outside the gene matches. This chain's CDR3 is CASTVAGTGFTEAFF. Written as DNA, the CDR3 is TGTGCCAGCACCGTAGCCGGGACAGGGTTCACTGAAGCTTTCTTT.

The rearrangement links TRBV18 to TRBJ1-2, with TRBD1 matching over 7 bases. Germline V gene data show CDR1 as KGHSH and CDR2 as LQKENI. Trimming took 3 bases from V and 6 from J; bases not matched to a gene: 10. This CDR3 spans 15 amino acids. CDR3 in DNA: TGTGCCAGCTCACCGATGTCTTGGACAGGCGATGGCTACACCTTC. It codes for CASSPMSWTGDGYTF.

The gene calls are TRBV7-9 and TRBJ2-3; maybe TRBD2 (7 bases). Germline V lookup: CDR1 SEHNR, CDR2 FQNEAQ (reference sequence). Trimming left V 5 bases short and J 2 bases short, with 17 bases between. The CDR3 has 16 amino acids. The CDR3 reads CASSRRQGTNTDTQYF. The CDR3, as DNA: TGTGCCAGCAGCCGGCGTCAGGGGACTAACACAGATACGCAGTATTTT.

The rearrangement uses TRBV4-2 and TRBJ1-5; D ambiguous. Trimming took off 1 base at V and 3 bases at J, with 4 bases between the two ends. This CDR3 is 13 amino acids long. CDR1 and CDR2 from the germline V gene are LGHNA and YNFKEQ. CDR3 bases: TGTGCCAGCAGCCAAGCAGACAATCAGCCCCAGCATTTT. Its protein is CASSQADNQPQHF.

This rearrangement joins TRBV29-1 to TRBJ1-6; TRBD1 matches 10 bases. The V and J ends lost 6 bases and 8 bases, in that order; junction bases with no gene match: 7. The CDR3 extends over 14 amino acids. The germline V gene encodes CDR1 SQVTM and CDR2 ANQGSEA. In DNA, the CDR3 is TGCAGCGTCCGGGACAGGGGCGCGGATTCACCCCTCCACTTT. It translates to CSVRDRGADSPLHF.

The rearrangement joins TRBV30 to TRBJ1-2, with a possible D match to TRBD1 (6 bases). The CDR3 is made up of 13 amino acids. The V and J ends lost 4 bases and 5 bases respectively, with 14 bases between them. Germline lookup yields CDR1 GTSNPN and CDR2 SVGIG (reference sequence). The CDR3 DNA reads TGTGCCTGGACCAACGGGCAGGGGTATGGCTACACCTTC. Translation: CAWTNGQGYGYTF.

V and J are TRBV30 and TRBJ2-7; 12 positions match TRBD1. J was trimmed by 6 bases and V by 6 bases; bases with no gene match: 6. The V gene's germline CDR1 is GTSNPN and CDR2 SVGIG (reference sequence). The CDR3 is 13 amino acids. CDR3 bases: TGTGCCTGCGCCGGGACAGGGGGCTTCGAGCAGTACTTC. Amino acid sequence: CACAGTGGFEQYF.

This chain uses TRBV6-4 with TRBJ2-5, with 7 bases identical to TRBD2. After removal of 4 bases from V and 2 bases from J, the junction contained 10 bases not matched to a gene. Germline values: CDR1 MRHNA, CDR2 SNTAGT. This CDR3 contains 16 residues. CDR3 residues: CASSVIRLAGQETQYF. The CDR3 DNA follows: TGTGCCAGCAGTGTCATAAGACTAGCTGGGCAAGAGACCCAGTACTTC.

The rearrangement uses TRBV7-9 and TRBJ1-4, with D unclear. V was cut by 5 bases and J by 0 bases, with 10 bases left in between. This CDR3 spans 15 amino acids. In germline, CDR1 is SEHNR, CDR2 FQNEAQ (reference sequence). This chain's CDR3 is CASSPNTATNEKLFF. The CDR3 bases are TGTGCCAGCAGCCCGAACACAGCAACTAATGAAAAACTGTTTTTT.

This chain connects TRBV10-1 to TRBJ2-2; no clear D. Trimming stripped 2 bases from V and 8 bases from J, with 27 bases between. The CDR3 consists of 19 residues. Germline CDR1 reads WNHNN; CDR2 reads SYGVQD (reference sequence). This CDR3 reads CASSEIPTRVSSRMGELFF. The CDR3, as DNA: TGCGCCAGCAGTGAGATCCCGACTCGCGTCTCGAGCCGTATGGGGGAGCTGTTTTTT.

The genes are TRBV19 and TRBJ2-3, with 12 nucleotides matching TRBD2. V gave up 6 bases and J gave up 6 bases; unmatched junction bases: 7. Germline-derived CDR1 and CDR2 are LNHDA and SQIVND (reference sequence). There are 15 residues in the CDR3. Here the CDR3 reads CASSRLAGDGDTQYF. For the CDR3, the DNA is TGTGCCAGTAGCCGACTAGCGGGAGACGGGGATACGCAGTATTTT.

The V call is TRBV5-6, the J call TRBJ2-7, with a weak D call TRBD1 (6 bases). From germline, CDR1 is SGHDT and CDR2 YYEEEE. V was trimmed by 5 bases and J by 7 bases, leaving 19 bases between them. CDR3 length: 14 amino acids. The chain's CDR3 is CASSDQGTLGEQYF. DNA for the CDR3: TGTGCCAGCAGTGACCAGGGGACCCTTGGGGAGCAGTACTTC.

This clone has just one count. The chain links TRBV9 to TRBJ1-2; D is uncertain. This CDR3 has 14 residues. V was clipped by 6 bases and J by 3 bases, with 15 bases between them. Germline lookup yields CDR1 SGDLS and CDR2 YYNGEE. The CDR3 loop is CASTKSGADYGYTF. The CDR3 nucleotides are TGTGCCAGCACCAAAAGCGGCGCAGACTATGGCTACACCTTC. The whole variable domain, remainder taken from reference TRBV9 and TRBJ1-2, is DSGVTQTPKHLITATGQRVTLRCSPRSGDLSVYWYQQSLDQGLQFLIQYYNGEERAKGNILERFSAQQFPDLHSELNLSSLELGDSALYFCASTKSGADYGYTFGSGTRLTVV.

This clone has just a few counts. The rearrangement joins TRBV29-1 to TRBJ1-4; D remains unclear. This CDR3 has 12 amino acids. With 4 bases removed from V and 6 bases from J, the gap between germline ends came to 9 bases. The germline V gene has CDR1 SQVTM and CDR2 ANQGSEA. The CDR3 nucleotides are TGCAGCGTTGTAGTCGGGGATGAAAAACTGTTTTTT. Translating gives CSVVVGDEKLFF.

The chain joins TRBV10-3 to TRBJ2-7; 14 bases match TRBD2. CDR3 length: 19 amino acids. Germline-derived CDR1 and CDR2 are ENHRY and SYGVKD. Trimming removed 2 bases from V and 0 bases from J; junction bases left unmatched: 9. DNA for the CDR3: TGTGCCATCAGTGAGATAGGGACTAGCGGGAGTGTGAGCTCCTACGAGCAGTACTTC. Translated, it gives CAISEIGTSGSVSSYEQYF.

This clone qualifies as medium-sized. The CDR3, as DNA: TGTGCCAGCCAAAGCGGGCTAATGAACACTGAAGCTTTCTTT. Translation: CASQSGLMNTEAFF. The chain uses TRBV6-5 and TRBJ1-1; no definite D call. The germline V gene encodes CDR1 MNHEY and CDR2 SVGAGI. Between the trimmed V and J ends, which lost 8 bases and 0 bases, there was a span of 13 bases. CDR3 length: 14 amino acids.

The DNA for the CDR3 is TGTGCCAGCAGCTTCCAAAGCTCCGGAGAAGAGACCCAGTACTTC. Translation gives CASSFQSSGEETQYF. The chain is built from TRBV5-4 and TRBJ2-5, with unresolved D. The CDR3 runs 15 residues. Trimming took off 2 bases at V and 3 bases at J, with 14 bases between the two ends. The V gene's germline CDR1 is SGHNT and CDR2 YYREEE (reference sequence).